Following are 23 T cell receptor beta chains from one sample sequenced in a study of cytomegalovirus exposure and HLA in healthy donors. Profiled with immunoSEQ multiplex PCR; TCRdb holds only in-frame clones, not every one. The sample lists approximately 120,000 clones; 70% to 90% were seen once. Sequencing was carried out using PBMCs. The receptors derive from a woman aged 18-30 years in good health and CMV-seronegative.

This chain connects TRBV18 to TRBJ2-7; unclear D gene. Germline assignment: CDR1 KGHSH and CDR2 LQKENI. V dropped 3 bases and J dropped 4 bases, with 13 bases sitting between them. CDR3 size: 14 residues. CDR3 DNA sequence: TGTGCCAGCTCACCCACCCTCTCGAGGTACGAGCAGTACTTC. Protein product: CASSPTLSRYEQYF.

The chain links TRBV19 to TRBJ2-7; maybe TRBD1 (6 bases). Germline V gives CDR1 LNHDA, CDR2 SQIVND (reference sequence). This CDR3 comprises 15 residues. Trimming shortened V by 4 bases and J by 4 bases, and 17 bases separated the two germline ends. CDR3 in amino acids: CASSSKVQGPYEQYF. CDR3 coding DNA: TGTGCCAGTAGTAGTAAAGTCCAGGGGCCTTACGAGCAGTACTTC.

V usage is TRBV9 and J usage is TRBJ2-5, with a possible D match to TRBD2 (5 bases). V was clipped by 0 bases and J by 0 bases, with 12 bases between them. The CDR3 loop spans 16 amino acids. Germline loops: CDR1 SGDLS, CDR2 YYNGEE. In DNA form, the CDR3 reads TGTGCCAGCAGCGTAGGGCGGCAGCGGTACCAAGAGACCCAGTACTTC. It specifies CASSVGRQRYQETQYF.

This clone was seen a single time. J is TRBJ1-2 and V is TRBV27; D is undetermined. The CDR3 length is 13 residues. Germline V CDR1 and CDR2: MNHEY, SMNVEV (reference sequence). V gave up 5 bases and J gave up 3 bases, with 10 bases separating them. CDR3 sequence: CASSRTRDYGYTF. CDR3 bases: TGTGCCAGCAGTCGTACACGGGACTATGGCTACACCTTC.

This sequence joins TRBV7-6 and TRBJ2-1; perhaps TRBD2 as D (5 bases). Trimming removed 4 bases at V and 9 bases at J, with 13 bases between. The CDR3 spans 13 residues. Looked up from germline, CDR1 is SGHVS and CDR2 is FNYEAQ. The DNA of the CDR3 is TGTGCCAGCAGCTACCGGGTGGAGGCTGAGCAGTTCTTC. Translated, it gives CASSYRVEAEQFF.

The CDR3 is CASMRGSTQYF. CDR3 nucleotides: TGTGCCAGCATGAGGGGGTCCACGCAGTATTTT. The J gene is TRBJ2-3, the V gene TRBV2; weak D call: TRBD1 (6 bases). Between the trimmed V and J ends, which lost 7 bases and 9 bases, there was a span of 11 bases. The CDR3 extends over 11 amino acids. Germline CDR1 SNHLY, CDR2 FYNNEI.

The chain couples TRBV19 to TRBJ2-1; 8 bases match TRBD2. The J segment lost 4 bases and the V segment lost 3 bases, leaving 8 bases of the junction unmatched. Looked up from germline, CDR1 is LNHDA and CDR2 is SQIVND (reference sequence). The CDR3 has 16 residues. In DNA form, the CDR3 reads TGTGCCAGTAGTATCGTCGGGAGGGCCGCATACAATGAGCAGTTCTTC. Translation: CASSIVGRAAYNEQFF.

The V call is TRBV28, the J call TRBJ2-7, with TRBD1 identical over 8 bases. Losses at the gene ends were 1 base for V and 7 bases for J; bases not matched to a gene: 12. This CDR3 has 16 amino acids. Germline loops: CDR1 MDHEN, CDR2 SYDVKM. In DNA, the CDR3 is TGTGCCAGCAGTTTATTAGCCGCAGGGGGCACGGGGGAGCAGTACTTC. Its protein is CASSLLAAGGTGEQYF.

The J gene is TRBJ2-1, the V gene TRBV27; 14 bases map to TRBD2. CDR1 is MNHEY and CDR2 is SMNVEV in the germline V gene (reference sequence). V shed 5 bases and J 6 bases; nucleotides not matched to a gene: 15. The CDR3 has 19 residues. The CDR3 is CASSPKTSGGGLWGNEQFF. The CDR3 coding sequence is TGTGCCAGCAGTCCGAAGACTAGCGGGGGGGGTTTATGGGGCAATGAGCAGTTCTTC.

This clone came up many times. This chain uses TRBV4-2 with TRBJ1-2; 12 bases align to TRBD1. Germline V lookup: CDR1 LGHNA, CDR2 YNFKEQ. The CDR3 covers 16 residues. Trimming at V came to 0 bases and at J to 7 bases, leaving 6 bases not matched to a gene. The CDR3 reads CASSQDHGTGGFGYTF. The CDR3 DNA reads TGTGCCAGCAGCCAAGATCATGGGACAGGGGGCTTTGGCTACACCTTC.

The CDR3: CASSEWGGGASETQYF. The CDR3 DNA reads TGTGCCAGCTCCGAATGGGGCGGGGGGGCCTCTGAGACCCAGTACTTC. The chain has TRBV25-1 and TRBJ2-5; the match to TRBD2 covers 9 bases. Germline CDR1 and CDR2: MGHDK and SYGVNS. CDR3 length: 16 amino acids. The V and J ends lost 8 bases and 5 bases, in that order; junction bases with no gene match: 15.

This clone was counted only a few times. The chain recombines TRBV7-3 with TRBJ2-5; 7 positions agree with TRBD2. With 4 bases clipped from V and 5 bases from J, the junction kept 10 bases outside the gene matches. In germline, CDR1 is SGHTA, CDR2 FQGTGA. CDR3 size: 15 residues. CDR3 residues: CASSSSGGSVETQYF. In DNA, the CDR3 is TGTGCCAGCAGCTCGAGCGGCGGGAGTGTGGAGACCCAGTACTTC.

CDR3 coding DNA: TGCGCCAGCAGCTTGGTCGGGAAGATCTATGGCTACACCTTC. It yields the protein CASSLVGKIYGYTF. The chain couples TRBV5-1 to TRBJ1-2; the D is unclear. The V end was cut by 0 bases, the J end by 4 bases, with 10 bases between. CDR3 length: 14 amino acids. CDR1 SGHRS and CDR2 YFSETQ come from the germline V gene.

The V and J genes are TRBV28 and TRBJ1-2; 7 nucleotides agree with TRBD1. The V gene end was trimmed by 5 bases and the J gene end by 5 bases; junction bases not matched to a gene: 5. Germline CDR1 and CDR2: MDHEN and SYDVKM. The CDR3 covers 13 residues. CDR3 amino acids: CASSVDRAYGYTF. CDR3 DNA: TGTGCCAGCAGTGTAGACAGGGCTTATGGCTACACCTTC.

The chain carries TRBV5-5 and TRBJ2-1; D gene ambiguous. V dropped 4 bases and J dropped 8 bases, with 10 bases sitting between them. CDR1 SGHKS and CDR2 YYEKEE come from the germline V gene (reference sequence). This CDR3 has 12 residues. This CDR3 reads CASSRLGYEQFF. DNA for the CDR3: TGTGCCAGCAGCCGCCTCGGGTATGAGCAGTTCTTC.

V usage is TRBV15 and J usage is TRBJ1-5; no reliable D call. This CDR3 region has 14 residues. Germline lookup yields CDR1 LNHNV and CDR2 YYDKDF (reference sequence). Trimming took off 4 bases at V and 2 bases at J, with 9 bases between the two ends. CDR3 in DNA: TGTGCCACCAGCAAGCCATTGGGCAATCAGCCCCAGCATTTT. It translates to CATSKPLGNQPQHF.

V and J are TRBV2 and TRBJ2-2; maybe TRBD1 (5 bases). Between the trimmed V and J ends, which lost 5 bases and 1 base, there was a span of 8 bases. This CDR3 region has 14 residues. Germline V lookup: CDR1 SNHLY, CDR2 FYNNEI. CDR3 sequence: CASSQQVNTGELFF. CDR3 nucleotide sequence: TGTGCCAGCAGTCAACAGGTGAACACCGGGGAGCTGTTTTTT.

CDR3 amino acids: CASSFQFTGELFF. DNA of the CDR3: TGTGCCAGCAGCTTCCAGTTCACCGGGGAGCTGTTTTTT. The J gene is TRBJ2-2, the V gene TRBV11-3; D unresolved. With 3 bases removed from V and 4 bases from J, the gap between germline ends came to 6 bases. Germline assignment: CDR1 SGHNT and CDR2 YENEEA. The CDR3 loop spans 13 amino acids.

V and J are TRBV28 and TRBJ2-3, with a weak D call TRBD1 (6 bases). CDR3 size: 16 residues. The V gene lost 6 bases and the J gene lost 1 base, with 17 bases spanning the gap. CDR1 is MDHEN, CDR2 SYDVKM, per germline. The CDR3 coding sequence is TGTGCCAGCAGCTCTTTTTGGGCAGGGGGCACAGATACGCAGTATTTT. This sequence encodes CASSSFWAGGTDTQYF.

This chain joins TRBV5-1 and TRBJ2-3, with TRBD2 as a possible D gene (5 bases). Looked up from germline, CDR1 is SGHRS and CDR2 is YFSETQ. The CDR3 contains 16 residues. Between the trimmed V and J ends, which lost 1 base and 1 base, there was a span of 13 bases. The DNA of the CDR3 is TGCGCCAGCAGCTTGCCCGGGGTCCGGGGCACAGATACGCAGTATTTT. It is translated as CASSLPGVRGTDTQYF.

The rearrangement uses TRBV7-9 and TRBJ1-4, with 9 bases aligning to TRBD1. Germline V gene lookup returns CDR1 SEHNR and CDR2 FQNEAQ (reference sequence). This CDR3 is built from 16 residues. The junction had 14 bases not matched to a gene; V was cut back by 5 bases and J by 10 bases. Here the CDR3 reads CASSLTGTGSVAKLFF. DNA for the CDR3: TGTGCCAGCAGCCTCACCGGGACAGGGTCAGTGGCAAAACTGTTTTTT. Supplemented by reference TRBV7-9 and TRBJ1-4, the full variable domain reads DTGVSQNPRHKITKRGQNVTFRCDPISEHNRLYWYRQTLGQGPEFLTYFQNEAQLEKSRLLSDRFSAERPKGSFSTLEIQRTEQGDSAMYLCASSLTGTGSVAKLFFGSGTQLSVL.

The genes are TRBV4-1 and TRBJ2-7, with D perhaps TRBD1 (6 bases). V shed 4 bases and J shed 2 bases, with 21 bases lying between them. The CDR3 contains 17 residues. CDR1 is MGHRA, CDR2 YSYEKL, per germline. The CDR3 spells CASSPIQGPYSTYEQYF. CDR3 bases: TGCGCCAGCAGCCCAATACAGGGCCCCTACTCCACCTACGAGCAGTACTTC.

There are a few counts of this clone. CDR3 coding DNA: TGTGCCAGCAGTGAAGGCGGTAGCTCTGGGGCCAACGTCCTGACTTTC. Translation: CASSEGGSSGANVLTF. This chain links TRBV6-4 with TRBJ2-6; D is unresolved. The CDR3 loop spans 16 amino acids. V was clipped by 3 bases and J by 0 bases, with 9 bases between them. CDR1 is MRHNA, CDR2 SNTAGT, per germline.